This T cell receptor beta chain was documented in a study of blood T cell repertoires in COVID-19. Study-wide background: Acute and convalescent COVID-19 samples came from the United States, Italy and Spain. The analysed material was cDNA or gDNA that came from T cells, B-cell-depleted T cells, or PBMCs.

Source study methods: Reference gene primer amplification gave nucleated cell count estimates. The data were produced by immunoSEQ multiplex PCR, yet TCRdb's version contains in-frame clones alone and is incomplete. V and J calls and clone size are copied from that table; D and trimming were computed from the DNA. Of around 150,000 clones in the sample, roughly 82% are singletons; the top ten hold about 2%. From germline, CDR1 is MGHRA and CDR2 YSYEKL. The CDR3 covers 15 residues. The junction had 5 bases not matched to a gene; V was cut back by 5 bases and J by 6 bases. Material: peripheral blood. The V gene is TRBV4-1, the J gene TRBJ2-4, with 12 bases matching TRBD2. The receptor comes from a man between 65 and 85 years old with acute or convalescent COVID-19. DNA for the CDR3: TGCGCCAGCAGCGTACAGACTAGCGGGAGAAACATTCAGTACTTC. Its protein product is CASSVQTSGRNIQYF.